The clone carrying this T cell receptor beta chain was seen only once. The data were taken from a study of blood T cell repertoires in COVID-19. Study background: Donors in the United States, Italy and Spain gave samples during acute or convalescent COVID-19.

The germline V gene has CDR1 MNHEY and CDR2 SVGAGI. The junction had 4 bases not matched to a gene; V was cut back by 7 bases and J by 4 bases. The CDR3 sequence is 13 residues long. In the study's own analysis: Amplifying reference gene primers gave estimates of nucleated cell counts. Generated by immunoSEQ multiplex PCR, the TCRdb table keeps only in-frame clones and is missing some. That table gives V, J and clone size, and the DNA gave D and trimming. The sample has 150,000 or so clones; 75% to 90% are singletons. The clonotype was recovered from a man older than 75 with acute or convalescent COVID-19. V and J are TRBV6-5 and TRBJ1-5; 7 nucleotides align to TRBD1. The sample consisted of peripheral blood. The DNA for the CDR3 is TGTGCCAGCATACGGGACAGTAATCAGCCCCAGCATTTT. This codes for CASIRDSNQPQHF.